A selection of T cell receptor beta chains follows, all from one sample in a study of T cell responses to AZD1222 COVID-19 vaccine. Method: immunoSEQ multiplex PCR; TCRdb's copy keeps in-frame clones and lacks some. This sample has 150,000 to 200,000 clones, with 90% found just once. The sample consisted of peripheral blood, taken on day 0 of AZD1222 vaccination. These receptors all stem from an adult in good health. The CDR3 runs from the conserved cysteine through the conserved F or W. The D gene is left open where the match is weak. Clone size is not always given. Where it is, it says once, few, many or a class for expanded clones.

d_gene	j_gene	len	v_gene	abundance	CDR3aa	CDR3nt
.	TRBJ2-7	15	TRBV19	.	CASSITADFAYEQYF	TGTGCCAGTAGTATTACAGCGGATTTCGCCTACGAGCAGTACTTC
.	TRBJ2-7	16	TRBV21-1	few	CASSKKGGDSTYEQYF	TGTGCCAGCAGCAAAAAAGGGGGGGATAGTACCTACGAGCAGTACTTC
.	TRBJ2-2	17	TRBV4-2	.	CASSQLGQAVRRGELFF	TGTGCCAGCAGCCAATTGGGTCAGGCGGTGAGGAGAGGGGAGCTGTTTTTT
TRBD1	TRBJ1-6	14	TRBV5-6	.	CASSRDSLLRPLHF	TGTGCCAGCAGCCGGGACAGCTTACTACGACCCCTCCACTTT
.	TRBJ1-5	15	TRBV27	.	CASSSLDGSNQPQHF	TGTGCCAGCAGTTCCTTGGACGGAAGCAATCAGCCCCAGCATTTT
TRBD1	TRBJ2-7	16	TRBV28	.	CASSYQKTGTLGEQYF	TGTGCCAGCTCTTACCAAAAGACAGGGACGTTGGGCGAGCAGTACTTC
TRBD2	TRBJ2-3	17	TRBV4-1	.	CASSQVRLADGTDTQYF	TGCGCCAGCAGCCAAGTGCGACTAGCTGACGGCACAGATACGCAGTATTTT
.	TRBJ1-4	14	TRBV7-9	.	CASSLSQGWEKLFF	TGTGCCAGCAGCTTATCACAGGGTTGGGAAAAACTGTTTTTT
TRBD1	TRBJ1-3	14	TRBV13	.	CASARDSLGNTIYF	TGTGCCAGTGCCCGGGACAGCCTGGGAAACACCATATATTTT
TRBD1	TRBJ1-2	13	TRBV5-4	.	CASSVTGTSGYTF	TGTGCCAGCAGCGTGACAGGGACATCTGGCTACACCTTC
.	TRBJ1-1	11	TRBV12-3/TRBV12-4	.	CASSFSSEAFF	TGTGCCAGCAGTTTTAGTTCTGAAGCTTTCTTT
TRBD1	TRBJ1-4	15	TRBV19	.	CASSSPGQYNEKLFF	TGTGCCAGTAGTAGTCCGGGACAGTATAATGAAAAACTGTTTTTT
TRBD2	TRBJ2-3	17	TRBV4-2	.	CASSRHPSGRATDTQYF	TGTGCCAGCAGCCGACACCCTAGCGGGAGGGCTACAGATACGCAGTATTTT
.	TRBJ1-1	12	TRBV7-9	.	CASSLVNTEAFF	TGTGCCAGCAGCTTGGTTAACACTGAAGCTTTCTTT
.	TRBJ2-5	11	TRBV7-3	.	CASSCQETQYF	TGTGCCAGCAGCTGCCAAGAGACCCAGTACTTC
.	TRBJ1-2	18	TRBV7-9	.	CASSLAGAFLLANYGYTF	TGTGCCAGCAGCTTAGCGGGGGCGTTCCTTTTAGCTAACTATGGCTACACCTTC
.	TRBJ1-5	15	TRBV28	.	CASSSPTRGQQPQHF	TGTGCCAGCAGTTCCCCGACTCGGGGGCAGCAGCCCCAGCATTTT
TRBD1	TRBJ2-7	15	TRBV10-3	.	CAISAPGTGVHEQYF	TGTGCCATCAGTGCCCCCGGGACAGGAGTGCACGAGCAGTACTTC
.	TRBJ1-2	14	TRBV6-5	.	CASILTGLSGGYTF	TGTGCCAGCATCTTAACAGGGTTGAGTGGTGGCTACACCTTC
TRBD2	TRBJ2-3	17	TRBV19	.	CASSIVRGAGSTDTQYF	TGTGCCAGTAGTATAGTCCGAGGAGCGGGAAGCACAGATACGCAGTATTTT